A single sample gave rise to the 27 T cell receptor beta chains below, sequenced in a study of cytomegalovirus exposure and HLA in healthy donors. Using immunoSEQ multiplex PCR, the repertoire was profiled, and TCRdb retains in-frame clones only, with some absent. Altogether 200,000 to 250,000 clones are present, roughly 83% being singletons, with the ten largest covering around an eighth. The sample was PBMCs. Receptors originate from a woman in her 30s in good health and CMV-seropositive.

The V gene is TRBV5-4, the J gene TRBJ2-4, with 9 bases lining up with TRBD1. The CDR3 loop spans 15 amino acids. CDR1 is SGHNT, CDR2 YYREEE, per germline (reference sequence). The junction had 7 bases not matched to a gene; V was cut back by 3 bases and J by 6 bases. The CDR3 loop reads CASSWGTGLINIQYF. The CDR3 DNA follows: TGTGCCAGCAGCTGGGGGACAGGGCTGATAAACATTCAGTACTTC.

The chain uses TRBV10-3 and TRBJ2-2; D perhaps matches TRBD1 (6 bases). The CDR3 sequence is 15 residues long. Germline V gives CDR1 ENHRY, CDR2 SYGVKD. V lost 8 bases, J lost 0 bases, and 13 bases lay in between. The DNA for the CDR3 is TGTGCCATCCCCAAGGGGGACACGAACACCGGGGAGCTGTTTTTT. This codes for CAIPKGDTNTGELFF.

The chain uses TRBV10-3 and TRBJ2-7; 14 bases agree with TRBD2. V lost 6 bases, J lost 6 bases, and 7 bases stayed unmatched. Looked up from germline, CDR1 is ENHRY and CDR2 is SYGVKD. This CDR3 is 15 amino acids long. CDR3 DNA: TGTGCCATCAGCAAACAGACTAGCGGGAGGGGCGAGCAGTACTTC. Translating gives CAISKQTSGRGEQYF.

The chain couples TRBV28 to TRBJ2-4, with D possibly matching TRBD2 (5 bases). This CDR3 spans 15 amino acids. Germline V lookup: CDR1 MDHEN, CDR2 SYDVKM. V lost 7 bases, J lost 2 bases, and 15 bases lay in between. The CDR3 sequence is CASISPAESKNIQYF. The CDR3, as DNA: TGTGCCAGCATTTCCCCAGCGGAGTCCAAAAACATTCAGTACTTC. Based on the CDR3 plus reference TRBV28 and TRBJ2-4, the full variable domain is DVKVTQSSRYLVKRTGEKVFLECVQDMDHENMFWYRQDPGLGLRLIYFSYDVKMKEKGDIPEGYSVSREKKERFSLILESASTNQTSMYLCASISPAESKNIQYFGAGTRLSVL.

The genes are TRBV7-6 and TRBJ1-2, with D possibly TRBD1 on 5 matching bases. The germline gives CDR1 SGHVS, CDR2 FNYEAQ. Deletions cut 1 base from V and 6 bases from J, with 18 bases between. This CDR3 region has 16 residues. CDR3 residues: CASSLGGISGENGYTF. Here the CDR3 DNA reads TGTGCCAGCAGCTTAGGGGGTATTTCGGGGGAGAATGGCTACACCTTC.

J is TRBJ2-2 and V is TRBV6-5; D gene unclear. V was trimmed by 0 bases and J by 7 bases, leaving 12 bases between them. Germline lookup yields CDR1 MNHEY and CDR2 SVGAGI. The CDR3 runs 15 residues. The CDR3 is CASSYSRRPRGELFF. The CDR3 DNA reads as TGTGCCAGCAGTTACTCCCGACGTCCCCGCGGGGAGCTGTTTTTT.

This clone appeared a single time. The chain links TRBV4-1 to TRBJ2-5; D is undetermined. This CDR3 has 14 residues. Germline CDR1 MGHRA, CDR2 YSYEKL. V lost 6 bases and J 2 bases, leaving 13 bases between the germline ends. The CDR3 sequence: CASSHPLGQETQYF. The CDR3, as DNA: TGCGCCAGCAGTCATCCTTTAGGTCAAGAGACCCAGTACTTC.

The chain combines TRBV6-1 with TRBJ2-2; D ambiguous. V was shortened by 2 bases and J by 4 bases, with 8 bases between the two germline ends. The V gene's germline CDR1 is MNHNS and CDR2 SASEGT. There are 14 residues in the CDR3. CDR3 DNA sequence: TGTGCCAGCAGTGAACTGACCCTCACCGGGGAGCTGTTTTTT. Residues: CASSELTLTGELFF.

This clone was counted a few times. The CDR3 DNA follows: TGTGCCAGCAGCCCCAAGAGTGCCAAAAACATTCAGTACTTC. Translation gives CASSPKSAKNIQYF. The gene calls are TRBV13 and TRBJ2-4; no reliable D call. V lost 5 bases, J lost 1 base, and 9 bases lay in between. CDR1 is PRHDT, CDR2 FYEKMQ, per germline (reference sequence). The length of the CDR3 is 14 residues.

This sequence joins TRBV4-2 and TRBJ1-2, with D perhaps TRBD1 (5 bases). This CDR3 has 15 amino acids. The germline V gene has CDR1 LGHNA and CDR2 YNFKEQ. V lost 2 bases to trimming and J lost 3 bases, with 13 bases between them. CDR3 protein: CASSQQTGADYGYTF. The CDR3 bases are TGTGCCAGCAGCCAACAGACTGGGGCCGACTATGGCTACACCTTC.

This chain connects TRBV12-5 to TRBJ2-7; no reliable D call. The V end lost 0 bases, the J end lost 0 bases, and 9 bases lay between the germline ends. CDR3 size: 15 residues. The V gene's germline CDR1 is LGHNT and CDR2 FRNRAP. The CDR3 DNA reads as TGTGCTAGTGGTTTGGTACCATCGAGCTCCTACGAGCAGTACTTC. Amino acid sequence: CASGLVPSSSYEQYF.

A few counts support this clone. The CDR3 DNA follows: TGCGCCAGCAGCGGAATACTAGGGGTCTACGAGCAGTACTTC. It specifies CASSGILGVYEQYF. The chain joins TRBV5-1 to TRBJ2-7; possibly TRBD1 or TRBD2 for D (5 bases each). There are 14 residues in the CDR3. Trimming cost V 4 bases and J 3 bases, with 14 bases left between them. The germline CDR1 and CDR2 sequences are SGHRS and YFSETQ.

The chain uses TRBV9 and TRBJ2-3; D perhaps matches TRBD2 (5 bases). Trimming took off 4 bases at V and 5 bases at J, with 11 bases between the two ends. The CDR3 spans 13 residues. Germline assignment: CDR1 SGDLS and CDR2 YYNGEE. The CDR3 protein is CASSSGLGDTQYF. The CDR3 coding sequence is TGTGCCAGCAGCTCCGGACTGGGAGATACGCAGTATTTT.

The chain recombines TRBV5-1 with TRBJ1-2; 7 bases line up with TRBD1. Trimming took 1 base from V and 6 from J; bases not matched to a gene: 3. Germline values: CDR1 SGHRS, CDR2 YFSETQ. The CDR3 is 13 residues long. In DNA form, the CDR3 reads TGCGCCAGCAGCTTGACAGGGGTTGATGGCTACACCTTC. Translated: CASSLTGVDGYTF. The full variable domain, its missing parts supplied by reference TRBV5-1 and TRBJ1-2, is KAGVTQTPRYLIKTRGQQVTLSCSPISGHRSVSWYQQTPGQGLQFLFEYFSETQRNKGNFPGRFSGRQFSNSRSEMNVSTLELGDSALYLCASSLTGVDGYTFGSGTRLTVV.

This chain links TRBV6-5 with TRBJ2-7; TRBD1 matches at 8 bases. Looked up from germline, CDR1 is MNHEY and CDR2 is SVGAGI. CDR3 length equals 14 residues. J lost 1 base, V lost 6 bases, and 5 bases had no gene match. CDR3 coding DNA: TGTGCCAGCAGACAACAGGGGGTATCCTACGAGCAGTACTTC. As protein: CASRQQGVSYEQYF.

The J gene is TRBJ2-2, the V gene TRBV13, with 8 bases aligning to TRBD2. The length of the CDR3 is 17 residues. The germline V gene has CDR1 PRHDT and CDR2 FYEKMQ (reference sequence). Trimming at V came to 1 base and at J to 4 bases, leaving 8 bases not matched to a gene. CDR3 sequence: CASSLVGRLATTGELFF. As DNA, the CDR3 is TGTGCCAGCAGCTTAGTAGGGAGACTAGCGACCACCGGGGAGCTGTTTTTT.

The chain combines TRBV12-5 with TRBJ2-5; 10 bases are shared with TRBD1. V lost 0 bases, J lost 3 bases, and 7 bases stayed unmatched. The CDR3 sequence is 17 residues long. The germline gives CDR1 LGHNT, CDR2 FRNRAP. CDR3 nucleotide sequence: TGTGCTAGTGGTTTGGTGGGGACAGGGGATGTCAAAGAGACCCAGTACTTC. Amino acids: CASGLVGTGDVKETQYF.

This rearrangement joins TRBV11-3 to TRBJ1-2; D perhaps matches TRBD1 (6 bases). The CDR3 is 13 residues long. Looked up from germline, CDR1 is SGHNT and CDR2 is YENEEA. V gave up 8 bases and J gave up 6 bases, with 16 bases separating them. The CDR3 coding sequence is TGTGCCAGCCGACTGACGGCAGGGGATGGCTACACCTTC. Its protein is CASRLTAGDGYTF.

This chain links TRBV10-2 with TRBJ2-5; 12 bases align to TRBD2. The germline CDR1 and CDR2 sequences are WSHSY and SAAADI. The CDR3 spans 15 residues. V shed 4 bases, J shed 4 bases, and the junction held 4 bases outside the gene matches. CDR3 sequence: CASSVTGLAGETQYF. As DNA, the CDR3 is TGCGCCAGCAGTGTTACGGGACTAGCGGGAGAGACCCAGTACTTC.

The V call is TRBV19, the J call TRBJ2-5, with D possibly TRBD2 on 6 matching bases. Trimming stripped 5 bases from V and 1 base from J, with 14 bases between. Germline lookup yields CDR1 LNHDA and CDR2 SQIVND (reference sequence). The CDR3 is 15 residues long. The CDR3 DNA reads as TGTGCCAGTAGTCTCCGGGGGACCTTCCAAGAGACCCAGTACTTC. Amino acids: CASSLRGTFQETQYF.

A few counts support this clone. The V and J genes are TRBV7-9 and TRBJ2-5; 8 bases are shared with TRBD1. The CDR3 covers 15 residues. Looked up from germline, CDR1 is SEHNR and CDR2 is FQNEAQ (reference sequence). With 0 bases clipped from V and 5 bases from J, the junction kept 5 bases outside the gene matches. In nucleotides, the CDR3 is TGTGCCAGCAGCTTAGCCGGGACAGGAAGCGAGACCCAGTACTTC. Its protein is CASSLAGTGSETQYF.

This clone was seen a single time. The chain combines TRBV5-1 with TRBJ2-1, with 8 bases matching TRBD1. The V and J ends lost 1 base and 2 bases, in that order; junction bases with no gene match: 5. The CDR3 covers 16 residues. Germline CDR1 and CDR2: SGHRS and YFSETQ. The CDR3 DNA is TGCGCCAGCAGCTTGCCCACAGGGGGTACCTACAATGAGCAGTTCTTC. Its translation is CASSLPTGGTYNEQFF. Based on the CDR3 plus reference TRBV5-1 and TRBJ2-1, the full variable domain is KAGVTQTPRYLIKTRGQQVTLSCSPISGHRSVSWYQQTPGQGLQFLFEYFSETQRNKGNFPGRFSGRQFSNSRSEMNVSTLELGDSALYLCASSLPTGGTYNEQFFGPGTRLTVL.

The genes are TRBV6-5 and TRBJ2-5, with TRBD1 identical over 8 bases. J gave up 5 bases and V 1 base, and 6 bases lay outside the gene matches. This CDR3 contains 15 residues. CDR1 and CDR2 (germline): MNHEY, SVGAGI. This CDR3 reads CASSYLQGAGETQYF. The CDR3 nucleotides read TGTGCCAGCAGTTACTTGCAGGGGGCAGGGGAGACCCAGTACTTC.

The chain combines TRBV7-3 with TRBJ2-7; TRBD1 matches at 8 bases. Germline V lookup: CDR1 SGHTA, CDR2 FQGTGA. There are 17 residues in the CDR3. Trimming took 0 bases from V and 0 from J; bases not matched to a gene: 7. Here the CDR3 reads CASSLTGGQAYSYEQYF. Here the CDR3 DNA reads TGTGCCAGCAGCTTAACGGGGGGACAGGCCTACTCCTACGAGCAGTACTTC.

The chain joins TRBV28 to TRBJ1-3; no clear D. V lost 6 bases and J 0 bases, leaving 12 bases between the germline ends. The germline gives CDR1 MDHEN, CDR2 SYDVKM. This CDR3 is 15 amino acids long. CDR3 in amino acids: CASSLFMASGNTIYF. In nucleotides, the CDR3 is TGTGCCAGCAGCCTTTTCATGGCCTCTGGAAACACCATATATTTT.

J is TRBJ2-1 and V is TRBV5-1, with D perhaps matching TRBD2 (5 bases). Germline V gene sequence: CDR1 SGHRS, CDR2 YFSETQ. The CDR3 loop spans 13 amino acids. V was pared by 4 bases and J by 4 bases, with 9 bases between. In DNA form, the CDR3 reads TGCGCCAGCAGCGGGAGTAGTTACAATGAGCAGTTCTTC. This encodes CASSGSSYNEQFF.

The chain employs TRBV27 and TRBJ2-7; 8 bases are a match to TRBD1. The CDR3 length is 15 residues. The junction had 14 bases not matched to a gene; V was cut back by 7 bases and J by 6 bases. Germline CDR1 MNHEY, CDR2 SMNVEV (reference sequence). The CDR3 is CASTSLGGQVGEQYF. In nucleotides, the CDR3 is TGTGCCAGCACCTCCCTAGGGGGACAGGTGGGCGAGCAGTACTTC.